This T cell receptor (beta chain) was recovered during a study of blood T cell repertoires in COVID-19 (dated by TCRdb to 2018 to 2020). For context, the study as a whole: The collaborator samples originated in the United States, Italy and Spain and spanned the acute and convalescent phases of COVID-19. The prospective study material was composed of cDNA or gDNA derived from T cells, B-cell-depleted T cells, or PBMCs. Subjects who had been exposed to COVID-19, were actively infected with it, or had recovered from it provided the deeply sampled blood TCRbeta repertoires that made up the dataset. The repertoires were released in a freely available public database intended as a resource for research on the immune response to SARS-CoV-2. Samples came from the ongoing ImmuneRACE study (first 160 participants) plus 1,254 subjects from 6 global collaborators. Nearly every sample came with metadata listing a de-identified subject ID, COVID-19 status, age in years and sex. Where available, HLA class I and class II types were obtained from metadata supplied by the sample provider rather than from assay-based typing. What the study reported, not specific to this receptor: The amount of clinical and demographic metadata varied by source and participant and was provided uncurated.

Collaborating institutions collected whole blood in K2EDTA tubes following their own protocols. For TCRbeta analysis, collaborators shipped samples as frozen whole blood, isolated PBMCs, or DNA extracted from either of those sample types. CDR1 DFQATT and CDR2 SNEGSKA were looked up in the germline V gene (reference sequence). Taken from cysteine to phenylalanine, the CDR3 has 11 residues. The entry retains the CDR3 DNA only, 33 bases that are in frame from base 1. V loses 6 bases at its end and J loses 11 bases; junction bases beyond the gene matches: 6. The immunoSEQ Assay, a bias-controlled multiplex PCR, was used to amplify TCRbeta CDR3 regions from genomic DNA. As for how the authors treated the data: The number of nucleated cells in each sample was estimated by amplification of reference gene primers within the assay. To quantify the absolute abundance of each unique TCRbeta CDR3 rearrangement, sequence reads were collapsed and filtered. Productive Simpson clonality was computed per sample as the square root of Simpson's diversity index over productive rearrangements. TCRdb holds this immuneACCESS table with in-frame rearrangements only. Some clones are missing; in checked studies, unresolved V genes explain under half, and the rest has no known cause. Clone size and V and J calls were adopted from that table, with D and trimming inferred from the DNA. The sample yields over 120,000 clones; roughly 81% were counted once. About 8.4% of the sample goes to the ten largest clones.

As for this clone: There is no known antigen for this receptor. Per-base quality was not reported, and no clone a single base away is much larger than it.

This receptor was taken from a woman in her forties or fifties with active or convalescent COVID-19. Sequencing was performed on peripheral blood. The rearrangement joined TRBV20-1 to TRBJ1-1; 10 bases in between match TRBD1. The CDR3 corresponds to CSAPDRGYAFF. The nucleotide sequence is TGCAGTGCCCCGGACAGGGGGTATGCTTTCTTT.